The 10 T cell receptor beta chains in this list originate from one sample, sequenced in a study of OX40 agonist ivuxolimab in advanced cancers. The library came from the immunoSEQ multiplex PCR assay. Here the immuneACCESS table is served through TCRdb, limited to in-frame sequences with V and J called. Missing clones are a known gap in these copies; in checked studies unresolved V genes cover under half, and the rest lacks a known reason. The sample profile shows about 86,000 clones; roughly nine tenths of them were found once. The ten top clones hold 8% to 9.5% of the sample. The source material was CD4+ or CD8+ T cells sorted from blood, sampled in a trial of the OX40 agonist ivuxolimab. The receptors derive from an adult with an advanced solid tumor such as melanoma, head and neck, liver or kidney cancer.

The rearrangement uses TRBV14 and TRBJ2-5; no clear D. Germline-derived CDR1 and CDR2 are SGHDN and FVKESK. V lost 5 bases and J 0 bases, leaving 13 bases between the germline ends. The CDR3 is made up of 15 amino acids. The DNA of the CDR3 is TGTGCCAGCAGCTACAAGTCGGTGTACCAAGAGACCCAGTACTTC. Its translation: CASSYKSVYQETQYF. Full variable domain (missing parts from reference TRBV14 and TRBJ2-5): EAGVTQFPSHSVIEKGQTVTLRCDPISGHDNLYWYRRVMGKEIKFLLHFVKESKQDESGMPNNRFLAERTGGTYSTLKVQPAELEDSGVYFCASSYKSVYQETQYFGPGTRLLVL.

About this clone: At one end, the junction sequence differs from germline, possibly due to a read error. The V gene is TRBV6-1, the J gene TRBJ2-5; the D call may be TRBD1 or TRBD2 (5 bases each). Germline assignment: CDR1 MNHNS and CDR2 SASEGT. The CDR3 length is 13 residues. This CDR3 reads CASSERTTGTSDF. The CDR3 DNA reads TGTGCCAGCAGTGAACGTACAACCGGGACCTCGGACTTC.

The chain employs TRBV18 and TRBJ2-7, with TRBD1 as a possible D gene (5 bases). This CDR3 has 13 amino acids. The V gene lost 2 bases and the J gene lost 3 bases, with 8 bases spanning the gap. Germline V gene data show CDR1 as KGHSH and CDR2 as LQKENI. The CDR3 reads CASSPSRDYEQYF. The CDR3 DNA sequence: TGTGCCAGCTCACCATCCAGGGACTACGAGCAGTACTTC.

CDR3 DNA: TGTGCCAGCAGCTTAGTGGCTAGCGGGATTGCACAGTTCTTC. As protein: CASSLVASGIAQFF. This chain joins TRBV11-3 and TRBJ2-1, with TRBD2 matching over 9 bases. There are 14 residues in the CDR3. The trim removed 1 base at V and 13 bases at J, leaving 8 bases unmatched. Germline loops: CDR1 SGHNT, CDR2 YENEEA. Combining the CDR3 with reference TRBV11-3 and TRBJ2-1 gives the whole variable domain EAGVVQSPRYKIIEKKQPVAFWCNPISGHNTLYWYLQNLGQGPELLIRYENEEAVDDSQLPKDRFSAERLKGVDSTLKIQPAELGDSAVYLCASSLVASGIAQFFGPGTRLTVL.

The CDR3: CAWSAQENYGYTF. CDR3 DNA sequence: TGTGCCTGGAGTGCACAGGAGAACTATGGCTACACCTTC. The V call is TRBV30, the J call TRBJ1-2; TRBD1 is a possible D gene (5 bases). Trimming took 1 base from V and 2 from J, leaving 8 bases between them. The CDR3 spans 13 residues. The germline gives CDR1 GTSNPN, CDR2 SVGIG (reference sequence).

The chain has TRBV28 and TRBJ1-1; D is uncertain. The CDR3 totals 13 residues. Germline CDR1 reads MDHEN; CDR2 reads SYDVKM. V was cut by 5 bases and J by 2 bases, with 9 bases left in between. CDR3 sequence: CASSKPRNTEAFF. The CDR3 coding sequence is TGTGCCAGCAGTAAGCCACGAAACACTGAAGCTTTCTTT.

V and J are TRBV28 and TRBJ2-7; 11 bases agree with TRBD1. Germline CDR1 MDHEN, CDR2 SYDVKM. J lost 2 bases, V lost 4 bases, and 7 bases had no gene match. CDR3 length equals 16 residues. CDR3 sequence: CASSSSGTGGTYEQYF. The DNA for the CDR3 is TGTGCCAGCAGTTCGTCCGGGACAGGGGGAACCTACGAGCAGTACTTC.

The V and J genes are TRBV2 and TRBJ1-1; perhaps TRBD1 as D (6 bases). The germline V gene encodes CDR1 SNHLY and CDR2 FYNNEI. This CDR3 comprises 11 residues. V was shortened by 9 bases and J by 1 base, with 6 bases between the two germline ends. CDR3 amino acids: CARQGNTEAFF. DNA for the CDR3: TGTGCCAGACAGGGGAACACTGAAGCTTTCTTT.

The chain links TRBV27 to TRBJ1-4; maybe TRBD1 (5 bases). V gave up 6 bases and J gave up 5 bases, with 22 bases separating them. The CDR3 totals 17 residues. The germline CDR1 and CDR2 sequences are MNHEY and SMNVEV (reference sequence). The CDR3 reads CASSYLGGQGVNEKLFF. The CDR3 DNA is TGTGCCAGCAGCTACCTGGGGGGTCAAGGGGTCAATGAAAAACTGTTTTTT.

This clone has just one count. The CDR3 here is CASSQGSGNTIYF. The CDR3 nucleotides are TGTGCCAGCAGCCAAGGTTCTGGAAACACCATATATTTT. The rearrangement uses TRBV14 and TRBJ1-3; D is unresolved. The CDR3 covers 13 residues. The V and J ends lost 1 base and 1 base respectively, with 2 bases between them. Germline assignment: CDR1 SGHDN and CDR2 FVKESK.